This T cell receptor (beta chain) was recovered during a study of CD8+ T cells in alopecia areata. General study points: Resident alphabeta T cells of normal skin are also sequenced in scalp samples. Researchers reported that TCR sharing among patients proved less clear than in mice, possibly HLA-linked.

Extracted RNA was reverse transcribed into cDNA, the sequencing template. Clones were read by immunoSEQ multiplex PCR, and TCRdb kept only the in-frame ones, dropping some. This table has 160,000 or so clones, 40% to 65% appearing once. The CDR3 is made up of 14 amino acids. Germline CDR1 SGHAT, CDR2 FQNNGV. The germline V and J ends were trimmed by 0 bases and 6 bases, with 12 bases remaining between them. Notes on this clone: What it binds is unknown.

The chain couples TRBV11-2 to TRBJ2-7; the D gene is possibly TRBD1 (6 bases). This specimen was CD8+ T cells sorted from blood, taken at week 0. The TCR sequence derives from a human donor with alopecia areata. The CDR3 DNA follows: TGTGCCAGCAGCTTAGACCCAGGACAGCGCGAGCAGTACTTC. Translating gives CASSLDPGQREQYF.